This T cell receptor beta chain was recorded in a study of cytomegalovirus exposure and HLA in healthy donors. The study ran its PCR with 60 Vbeta and 13 Jbeta primers. The protocol was immunoSEQ multiplex PCR, while the TCRdb copy is restricted to in-frame clones and leaves out a portion. The sample has fewer than 200,000 clones, approximately 82% seen once. This CDR3 is 17 amino acids long. Germline V gives CDR1 SGHNT, CDR2 YYREEE (reference sequence). V lost 0 bases, J lost 7 bases, and 6 bases stayed unmatched. Material for sequencing was PBMCs. This TCR derives from a woman aged 30 to 39 in good health and CMV-seronegative. This chain joins TRBV5-4 and TRBJ2-1, with TRBD2 matching over 14 bases. The CDR3 sequence: CASSLGGTSGSINEQFF. The CDR3 bases are TGTGCCAGCAGCTTGGGGGGGACTAGCGGGAGTATAAATGAGCAGTTCTTC.